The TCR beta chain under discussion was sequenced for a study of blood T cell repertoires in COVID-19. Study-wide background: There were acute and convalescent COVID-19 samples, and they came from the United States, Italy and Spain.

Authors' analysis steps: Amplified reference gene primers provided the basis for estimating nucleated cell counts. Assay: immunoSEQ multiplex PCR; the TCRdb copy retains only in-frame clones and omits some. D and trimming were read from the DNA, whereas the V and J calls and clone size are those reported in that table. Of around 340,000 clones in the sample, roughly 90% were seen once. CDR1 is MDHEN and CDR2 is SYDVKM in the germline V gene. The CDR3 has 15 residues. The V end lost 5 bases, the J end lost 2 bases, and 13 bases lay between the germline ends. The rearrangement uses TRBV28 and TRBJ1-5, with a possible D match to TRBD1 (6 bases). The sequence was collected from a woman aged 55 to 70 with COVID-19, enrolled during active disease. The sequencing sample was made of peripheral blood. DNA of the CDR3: TGTGCCAGCAGTCGACAGGCTAGTGGCAATCAGCCCCAGCATTTT. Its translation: CASSRQASGNQPQHF.